This T cell receptor (beta chain) appears in the sequencing data of a study of T cells in Graves' hyperthyroidism and ophthalmopathy. Findings and caveats of the study: Ophthalmopathy got predicted by the model a median approximately 6.3 months before its onset.

Patients with uncontrolled infections, other autoimmune diseases, pregnancy or lactation were excluded. Clinical symptoms, serum thyroxine, TRAb, thyroid ultrasound and orbital computed tomography established diagnosis. V lost 3 bases and J lost 4, with 13 bases in between. Germline V gene data show CDR1 as SGHRS and CDR2 as YFSETQ. This CDR3 region has 14 residues. Amplified TCR beta CDR3 regions derived from RNA transcripts. Carried out on the TCR CDR3, a first-round RT-PCR used the HTBI primer set. TCRdb re-called the multiplex PCR reads with MiXCR, one entry per CDR3 protein. The sample has about 400,000 distinct CDR3 sequences, roughly 15% seen once. Note on this clonotype: Antigen specificity is unknown.

The sequence was obtained from a woman aged 25 to 45 with Graves' ophthalmopathy. The V gene is TRBV5-1, the J gene TRBJ1-2, with D possibly TRBD1 on 5 matching bases. The material sequenced was blood. The CDR3 spells CASSSTRESYGYTF. CDR3 bases: TGCGCCAGCAGCTCCACCAGGGAAAGCTATGGCTACACCTTC. Full variable domain (remainder filled in from reference TRBV5-1 and TRBJ1-2): KAGVTQTPRYLIKTRGQQVTLSCSPISGHRSVSWYQQTPGQGLQFLFEYFSETQRNKGNFPGRFSGRQFSNSRSEMNVSTLELGDSALYLCASSSTRESYGYTFGSGTRLTVV.